The clone carrying this T cell receptor beta chain showed up just a few times. The target antigen is unknown. The sample originates from a study of T cell repertoires in cytomegalovirus infection. TCRdb re-analysed the reads in MiXCR, keeping a single row per CDR3 protein. The table has about 490,000 distinct CDR3 sequences, more than 25% seen once. Notes on the study in general: HLA-C-restricted CMV clonotypes gave the most frequent clonotype in two of eight donors.

CDR1 is SGHTA, CDR2 FQGNSA, per germline. With 1 base removed from V and 6 bases from J, the gap between germline ends came to 10 bases. This CDR3 comprises 14 residues. The rearrangement links TRBV7-2 to TRBJ2-4; D remains ambiguous. The material sequenced was PBMCs. This TCR derives from a human donor in good health (CMV status not recorded). Some clones in this sample may be carry-over from other donors' samples. The CDR3 is CASSLGANPNIQYF. In nucleotides, the CDR3 is TGTGCCAGCAGCTTAGGAGCTAACCCAAACATTCAGTACTTC.